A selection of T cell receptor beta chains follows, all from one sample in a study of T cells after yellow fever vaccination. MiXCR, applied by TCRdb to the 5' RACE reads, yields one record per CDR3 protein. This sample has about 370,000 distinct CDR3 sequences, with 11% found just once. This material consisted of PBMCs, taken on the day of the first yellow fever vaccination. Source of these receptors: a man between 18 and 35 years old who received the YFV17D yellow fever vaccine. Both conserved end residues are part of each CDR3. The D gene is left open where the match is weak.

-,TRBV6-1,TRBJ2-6,CASTTPGTGANVLTF
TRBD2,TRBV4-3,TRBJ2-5,CASSRTLLAEQETQYF
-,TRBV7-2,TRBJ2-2,CASSRSTSLTGELFF
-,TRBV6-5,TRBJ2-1,CASSYAWGNEQFF
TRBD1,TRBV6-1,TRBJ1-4,CASSWDRWQEKLFF
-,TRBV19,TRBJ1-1,CASSILGRGTEAFF
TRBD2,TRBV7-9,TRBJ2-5,CASSSHSGGQETQYF
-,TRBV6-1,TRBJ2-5,CASRLLAGETQYF
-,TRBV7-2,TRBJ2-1,CASSRGGDEQFF
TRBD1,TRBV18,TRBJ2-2,CASSPTGTGTSWTGELFF
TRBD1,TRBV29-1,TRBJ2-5,CSVEEDRGQETQYF
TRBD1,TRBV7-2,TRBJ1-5,CASSRGTGDNQPQHF
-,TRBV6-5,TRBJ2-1,CASSYGLARVNEQFF
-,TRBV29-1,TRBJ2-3,CSGDTEGALTDTQYF
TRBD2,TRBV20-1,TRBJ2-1,CSASGLAGLGSYNEQFF
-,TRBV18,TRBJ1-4,CASSSSAGPIEKLFF
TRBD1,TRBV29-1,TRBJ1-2,CSVQGQGLENNYGYTF
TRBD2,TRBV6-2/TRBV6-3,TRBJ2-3,CASSGPAGGPIDTQYF
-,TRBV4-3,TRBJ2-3,CASSQDGFPRPQYF
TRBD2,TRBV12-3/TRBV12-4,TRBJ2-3,CASRGLAGATDTQYF
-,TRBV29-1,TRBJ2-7,CSVEEGSYEQYF
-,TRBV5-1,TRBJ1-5,CASSLAGPYSNQPQHF
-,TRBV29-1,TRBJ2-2,CSVRSQGSTGELFF
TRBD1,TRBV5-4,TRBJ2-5,CASSSTGQGMETQYF
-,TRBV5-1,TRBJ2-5,CASSLGTGSGQYF
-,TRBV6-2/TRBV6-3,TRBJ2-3,CASSQTDTQYF
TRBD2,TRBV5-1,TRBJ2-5,CASSLTPPGLGQETQYF
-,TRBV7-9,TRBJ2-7,CASSLEFRSGEQYF
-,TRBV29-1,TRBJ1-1,CSVRGTENTEAFF
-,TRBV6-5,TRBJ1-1,CASSGGGTEAFF
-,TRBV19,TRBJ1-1,CASSTTPSISEPDTEAFF
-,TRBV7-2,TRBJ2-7,CASSLVRIGNYEQYF